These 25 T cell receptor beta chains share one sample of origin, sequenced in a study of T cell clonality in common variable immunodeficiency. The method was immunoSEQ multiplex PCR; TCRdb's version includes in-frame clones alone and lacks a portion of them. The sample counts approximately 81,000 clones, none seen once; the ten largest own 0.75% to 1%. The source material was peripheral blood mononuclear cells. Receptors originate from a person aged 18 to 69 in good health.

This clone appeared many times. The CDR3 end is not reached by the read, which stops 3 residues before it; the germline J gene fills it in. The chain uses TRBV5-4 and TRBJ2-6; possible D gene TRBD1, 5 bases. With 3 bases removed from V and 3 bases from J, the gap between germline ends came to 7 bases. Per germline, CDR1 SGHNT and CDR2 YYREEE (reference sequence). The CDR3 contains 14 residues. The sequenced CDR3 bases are TGTGCCAGCAGCTCTCAGGGTGGGGCCAACGTC. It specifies CASSSQGGANV. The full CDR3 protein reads CASSSQGGANVLTF.

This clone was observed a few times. CDR3 DNA (partial): TGTGCCAGCAGCCCACAAGAGGGTTCACCC. It yields the protein CASSPQEGSP. The full CDR3 reads CASSPQEGSPLHF. The chain recombines TRBV7-6 with TRBJ1-6, with no clear D. The read falls 3 residues short of the CDR3 end, and the missing part is taken from the germline J gene. V dropped 5 bases and J dropped 9 bases, with 11 bases sitting between them. Germline lookup yields CDR1 SGHVS and CDR2 FNYEAQ. The CDR3 has 13 amino acids. Full variable domain (missing parts from reference TRBV7-6 and TRBJ1-6): GAGVSQSPRYKVTKRGQDVALRCDPISGHVSLYWYRQALGQGPEFLTYFNYEAQQDKSGLPNDRFSAERPEGSISTLTIQRTEQRDSAMYRCASSPQEGSPLHFGNGTRLTVT.

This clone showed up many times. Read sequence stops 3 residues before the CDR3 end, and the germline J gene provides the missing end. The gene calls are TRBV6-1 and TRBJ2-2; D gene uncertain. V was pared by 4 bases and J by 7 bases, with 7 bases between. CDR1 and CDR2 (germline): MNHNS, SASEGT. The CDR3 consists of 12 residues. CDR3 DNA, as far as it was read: TGTGCCAGCAGTGTACCAGGCGGGGAG. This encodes CASSVPGGE. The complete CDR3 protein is CASSVPGGELFF.

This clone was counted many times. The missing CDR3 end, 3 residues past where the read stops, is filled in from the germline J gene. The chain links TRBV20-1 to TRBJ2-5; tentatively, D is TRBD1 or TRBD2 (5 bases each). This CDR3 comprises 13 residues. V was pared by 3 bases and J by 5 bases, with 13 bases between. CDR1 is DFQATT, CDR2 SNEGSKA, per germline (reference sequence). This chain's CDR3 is CSARVRGRETQYF. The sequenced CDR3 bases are TGCAGTGCTAGGGTGAGGGGCAGGGAGACC.

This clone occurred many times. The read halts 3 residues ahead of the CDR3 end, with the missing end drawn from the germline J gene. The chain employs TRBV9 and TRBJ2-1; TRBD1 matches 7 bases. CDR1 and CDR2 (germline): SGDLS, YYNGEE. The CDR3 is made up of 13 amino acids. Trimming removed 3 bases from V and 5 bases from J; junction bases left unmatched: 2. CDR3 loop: CASSGGQNNEQFF. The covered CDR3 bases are TGTGCCAGCAGCGGGGGACAGAACAATGAG.

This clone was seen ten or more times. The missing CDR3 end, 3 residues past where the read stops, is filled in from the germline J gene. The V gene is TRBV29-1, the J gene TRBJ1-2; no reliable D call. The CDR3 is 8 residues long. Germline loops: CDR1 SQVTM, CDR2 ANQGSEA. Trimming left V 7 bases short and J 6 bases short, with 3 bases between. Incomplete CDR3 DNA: TGCAGCGCCGATGGC. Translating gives CSADG. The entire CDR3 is CSADGYTF.

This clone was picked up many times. The CDR3 sequence is CASSPGTITSTDTQYF. The CDR3 bases that were read are TGTGCCAGCTCACCGGGGACAATCACCAGCACAGATACG. This sequence joins TRBV18 and TRBJ2-3; D might be TRBD1 (6 bases). The observed sequence ends 3 residues before the CDR3 terminus, with the missing tail filled in from the germline J gene. The ends were cut back, 3 bases at V and 0 bases at J, with 13 bases in the middle. Germline assignment: CDR1 KGHSH and CDR2 LQKENI. The CDR3 is 16 residues long.

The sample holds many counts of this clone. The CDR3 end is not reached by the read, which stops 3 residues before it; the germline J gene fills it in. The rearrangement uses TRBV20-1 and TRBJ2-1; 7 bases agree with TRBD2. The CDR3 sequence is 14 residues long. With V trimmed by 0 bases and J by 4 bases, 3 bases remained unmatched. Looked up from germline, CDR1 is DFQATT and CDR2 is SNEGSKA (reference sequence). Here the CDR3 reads CSARDWRGYNEQFF. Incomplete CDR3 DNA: TGCAGTGCTAGAGATTGGCGGGGGTACAATGAG.

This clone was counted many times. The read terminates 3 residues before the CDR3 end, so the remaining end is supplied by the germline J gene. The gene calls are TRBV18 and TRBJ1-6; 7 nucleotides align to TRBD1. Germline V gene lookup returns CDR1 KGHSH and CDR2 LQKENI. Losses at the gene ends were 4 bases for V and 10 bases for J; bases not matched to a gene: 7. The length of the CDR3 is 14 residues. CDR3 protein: CASSQQGKESPLHF. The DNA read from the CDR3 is TGTGCCAGCTCACAACAGGGGAAGGAATCACCC.

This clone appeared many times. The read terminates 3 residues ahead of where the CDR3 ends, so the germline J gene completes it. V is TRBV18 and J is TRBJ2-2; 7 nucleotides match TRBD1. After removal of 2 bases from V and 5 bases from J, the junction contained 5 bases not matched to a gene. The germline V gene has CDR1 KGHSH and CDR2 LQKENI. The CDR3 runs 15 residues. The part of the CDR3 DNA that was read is TGTGCCAGCTCACCAAGTGACAGGGTAACCGGGGAG. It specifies CASSPSDRVTGE. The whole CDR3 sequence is CASSPSDRVTGELFF.

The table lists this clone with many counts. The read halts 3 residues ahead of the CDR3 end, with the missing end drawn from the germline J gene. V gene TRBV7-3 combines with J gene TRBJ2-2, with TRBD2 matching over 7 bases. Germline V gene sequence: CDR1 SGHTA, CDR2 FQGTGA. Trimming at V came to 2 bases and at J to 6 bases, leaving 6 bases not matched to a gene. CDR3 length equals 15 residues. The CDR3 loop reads CASSLAAGVAGELFF. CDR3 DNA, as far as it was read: TGTGCCAGCAGCTTAGCGGCGGGAGTGGCCGGGGAG. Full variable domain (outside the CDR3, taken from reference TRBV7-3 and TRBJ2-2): GAGVSQTPSNKVTEKGKYVELRCDPISGHTALYWYRQSLGQGPEFLIYFQGTGAADDSGLPNDRFFAVRPEGSVSTLKIQRTERGDSAVYLCASSLAAGVAGELFFGEGSRLTVL.

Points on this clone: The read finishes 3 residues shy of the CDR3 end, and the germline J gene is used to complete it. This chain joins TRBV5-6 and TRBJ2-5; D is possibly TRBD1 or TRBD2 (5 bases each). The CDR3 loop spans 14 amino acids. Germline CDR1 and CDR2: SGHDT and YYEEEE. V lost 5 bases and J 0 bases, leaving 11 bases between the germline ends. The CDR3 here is CASRVREYQETQYF. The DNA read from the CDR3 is TGTGCCAGCAGGGTCAGGGAGTACCAAGAGACC. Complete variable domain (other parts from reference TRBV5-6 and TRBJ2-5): DAGVTQSPTHLIKTRGQQVTLRCSPKSGHDTVSWYQQALGQGPQFIFQYYEEEERQRGNFPDRFSGHQFPNYSSELNVNALLLGDSALYLCASRVREYQETQYFGPGTRLLVL.

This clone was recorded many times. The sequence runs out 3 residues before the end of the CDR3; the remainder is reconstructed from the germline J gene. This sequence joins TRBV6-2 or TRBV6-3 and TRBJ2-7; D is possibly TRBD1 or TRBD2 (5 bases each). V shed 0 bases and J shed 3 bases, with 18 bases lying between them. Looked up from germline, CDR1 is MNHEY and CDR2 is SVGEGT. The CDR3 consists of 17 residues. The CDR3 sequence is CASSYSMRGSLIYEQYF. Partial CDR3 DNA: TGTGCCAGCAGTTACTCGATGAGGGGCAGTCTCATCTACGAG.

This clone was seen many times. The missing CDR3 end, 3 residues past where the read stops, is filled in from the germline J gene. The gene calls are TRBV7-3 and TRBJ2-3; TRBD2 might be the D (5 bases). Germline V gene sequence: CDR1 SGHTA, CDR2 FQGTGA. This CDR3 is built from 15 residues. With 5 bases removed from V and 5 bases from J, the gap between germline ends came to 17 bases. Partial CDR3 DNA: TGTGCCAGCAGCCTCGGACTCCTTGATGGAGATACG. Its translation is CASSLGLLDGDT. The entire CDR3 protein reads CASSLGLLDGDTQYF.

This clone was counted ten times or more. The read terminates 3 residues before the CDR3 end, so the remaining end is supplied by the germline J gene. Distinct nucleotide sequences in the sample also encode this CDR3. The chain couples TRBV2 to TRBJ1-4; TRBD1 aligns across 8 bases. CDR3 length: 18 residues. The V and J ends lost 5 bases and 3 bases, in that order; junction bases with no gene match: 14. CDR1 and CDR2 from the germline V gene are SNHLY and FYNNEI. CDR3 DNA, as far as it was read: TGTGCCAGCAGTCCACGGACAGGGAAGGGAGATGCTAATGAAAAA. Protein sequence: CASSPRTGKGDANEK. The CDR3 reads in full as CASSPRTGKGDANEKLFF.

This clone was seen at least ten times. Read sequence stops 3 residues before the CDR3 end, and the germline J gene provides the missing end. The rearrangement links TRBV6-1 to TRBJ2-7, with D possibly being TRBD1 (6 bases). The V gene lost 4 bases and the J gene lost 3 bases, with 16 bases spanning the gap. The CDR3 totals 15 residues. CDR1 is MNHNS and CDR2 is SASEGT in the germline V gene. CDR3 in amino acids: CASSGGQGTHYEQYF. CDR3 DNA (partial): TGTGCCAGCAGTGGAGGGCAGGGGACCCACTACGAG.

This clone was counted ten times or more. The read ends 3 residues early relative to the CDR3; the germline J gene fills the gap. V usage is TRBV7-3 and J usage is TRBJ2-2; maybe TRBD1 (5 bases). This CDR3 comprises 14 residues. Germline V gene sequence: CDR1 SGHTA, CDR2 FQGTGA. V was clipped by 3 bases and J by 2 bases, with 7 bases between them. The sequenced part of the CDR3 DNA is TGTGCCAGCAGCTTCGGACACAACACCGGGGAG. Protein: CASSFGHNTGE. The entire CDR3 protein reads CASSFGHNTGELFF.

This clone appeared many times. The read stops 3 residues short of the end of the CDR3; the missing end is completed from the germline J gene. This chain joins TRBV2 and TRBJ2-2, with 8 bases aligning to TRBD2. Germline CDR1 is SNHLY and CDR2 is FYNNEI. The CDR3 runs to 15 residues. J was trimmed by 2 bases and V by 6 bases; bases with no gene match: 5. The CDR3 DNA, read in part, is TGTGCCAGCAGCAGACTAGCGCCTAACACCGGGGAG. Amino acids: CASSRLAPNTGE. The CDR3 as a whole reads CASSRLAPNTGELFF.

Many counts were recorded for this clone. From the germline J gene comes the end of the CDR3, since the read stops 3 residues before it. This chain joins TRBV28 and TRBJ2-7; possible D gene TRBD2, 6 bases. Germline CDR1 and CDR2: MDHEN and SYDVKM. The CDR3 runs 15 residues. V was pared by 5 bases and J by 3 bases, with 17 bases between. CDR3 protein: CASSTSAGTHYEQYF. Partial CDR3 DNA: TGTGCCAGCAGTACTAGTGCCGGGACTCACTACGAG.

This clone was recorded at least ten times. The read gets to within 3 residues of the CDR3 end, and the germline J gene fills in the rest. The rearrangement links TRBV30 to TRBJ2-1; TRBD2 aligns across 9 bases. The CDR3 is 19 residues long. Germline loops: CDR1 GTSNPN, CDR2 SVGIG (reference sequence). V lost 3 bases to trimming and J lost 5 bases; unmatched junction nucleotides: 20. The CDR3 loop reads CAWRALLAGHVDFNNEQFF. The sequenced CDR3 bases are TGTGCCTGGAGAGCCCTGCTAGCGGGACATGTTGATTTCAACAATGAG.

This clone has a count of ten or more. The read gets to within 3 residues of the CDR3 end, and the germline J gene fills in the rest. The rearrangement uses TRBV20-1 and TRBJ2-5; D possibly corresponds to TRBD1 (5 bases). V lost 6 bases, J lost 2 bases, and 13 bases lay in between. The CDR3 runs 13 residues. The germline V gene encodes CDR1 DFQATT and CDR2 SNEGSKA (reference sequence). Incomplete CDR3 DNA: TGCAGTGCCAGGACACTTTCACAAGAGACC. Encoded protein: CSARTLSQET. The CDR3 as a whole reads CSARTLSQETQYF.

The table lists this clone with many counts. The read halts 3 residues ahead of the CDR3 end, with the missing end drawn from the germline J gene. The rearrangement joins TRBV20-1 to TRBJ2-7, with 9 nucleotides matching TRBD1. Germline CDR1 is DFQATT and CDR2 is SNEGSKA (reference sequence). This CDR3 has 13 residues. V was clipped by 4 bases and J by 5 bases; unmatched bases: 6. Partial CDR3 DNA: TGCAGTGCTATCCTGGGGACAGGGAACGAG. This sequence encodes CSAILGTGNE. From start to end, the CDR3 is CSAILGTGNEQYF.

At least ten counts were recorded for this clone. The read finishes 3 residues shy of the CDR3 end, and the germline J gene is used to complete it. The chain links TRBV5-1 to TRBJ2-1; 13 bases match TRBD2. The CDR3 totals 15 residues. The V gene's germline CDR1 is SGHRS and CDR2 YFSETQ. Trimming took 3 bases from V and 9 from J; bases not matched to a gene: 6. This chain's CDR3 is CASSSGTSGTSEQFF. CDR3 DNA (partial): TGCGCCAGCAGCTCGGGGACTAGCGGGACCTCTGAG.

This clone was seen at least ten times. Here the CDR3 reads CASVSRAPGETQYF. The sequenced part of the CDR3 DNA is TGTGCTAGTGTCTCCCGGGCTCCAGGGGAGACC. The chain joins TRBV12-5 to TRBJ2-5, with D possibly matching TRBD1 (5 bases). The CDR3 extends 3 residues past the end of the read, so its final part is completed from the germline J gene. There are 14 residues in the CDR3. Germline CDR1 is LGHNT and CDR2 is FRNRAP. V lost 7 bases and J lost 5, with 17 bases in between.

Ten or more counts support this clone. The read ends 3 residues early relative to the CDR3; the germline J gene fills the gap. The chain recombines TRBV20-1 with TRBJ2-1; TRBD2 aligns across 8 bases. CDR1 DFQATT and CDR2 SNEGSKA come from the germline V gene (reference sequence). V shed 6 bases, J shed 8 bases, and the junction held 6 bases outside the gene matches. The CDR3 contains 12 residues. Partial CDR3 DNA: TGCAGTGCCCAGCGGGAGCTCGATGAG. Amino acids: CSAQRELDE. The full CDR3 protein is CSAQRELDEQFF.